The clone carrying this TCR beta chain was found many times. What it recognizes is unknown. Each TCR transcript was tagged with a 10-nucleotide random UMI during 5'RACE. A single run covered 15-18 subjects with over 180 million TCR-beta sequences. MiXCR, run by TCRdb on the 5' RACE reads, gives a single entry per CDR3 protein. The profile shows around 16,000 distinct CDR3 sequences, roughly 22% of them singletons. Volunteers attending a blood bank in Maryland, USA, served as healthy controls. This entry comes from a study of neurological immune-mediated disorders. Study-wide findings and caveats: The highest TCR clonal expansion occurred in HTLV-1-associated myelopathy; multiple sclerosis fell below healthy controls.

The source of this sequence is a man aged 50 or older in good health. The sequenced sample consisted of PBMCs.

The CDR3 loop is CASSSGTSVNEQFF. The CDR3 DNA is TGTGCCAGCAGCTCCGGGACTAGCGTTAATGAGCAGTTCTTC. This sequence joins TRBV7-3 and TRBJ2-1; the match to TRBD2 covers 10 bases. Looked up from germline, CDR1 is SGHTA and CDR2 is FQGTGA. The trim removed 4 bases at V and 7 bases at J, leaving 4 bases unmatched. The CDR3 has 14 amino acids.